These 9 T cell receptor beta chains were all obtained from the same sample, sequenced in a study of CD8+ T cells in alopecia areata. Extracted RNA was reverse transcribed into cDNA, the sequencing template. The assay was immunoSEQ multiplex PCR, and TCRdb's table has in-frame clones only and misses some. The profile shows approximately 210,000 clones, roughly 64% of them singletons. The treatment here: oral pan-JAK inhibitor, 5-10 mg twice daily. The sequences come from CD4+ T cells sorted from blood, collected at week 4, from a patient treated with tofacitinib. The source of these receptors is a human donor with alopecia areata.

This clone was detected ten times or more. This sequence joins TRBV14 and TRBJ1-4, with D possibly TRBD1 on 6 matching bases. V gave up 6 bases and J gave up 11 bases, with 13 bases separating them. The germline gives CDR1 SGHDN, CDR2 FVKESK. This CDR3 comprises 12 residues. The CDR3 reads CASSAAGAKLFF. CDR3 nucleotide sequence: TGTGCCAGCAGTGCCGCAGGGGCTAAACTGTTTTTT.

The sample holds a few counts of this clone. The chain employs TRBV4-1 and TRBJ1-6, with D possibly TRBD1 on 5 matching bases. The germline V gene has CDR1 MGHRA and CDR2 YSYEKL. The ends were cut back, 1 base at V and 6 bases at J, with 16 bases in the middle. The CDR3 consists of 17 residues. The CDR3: CASSQVRSTGSNSPLHF. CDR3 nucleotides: TGCGCCAGCAGCCAAGTTCGATCCACAGGCAGTAATTCACCCCTCCACTTT.

The CDR3 nucleotides are TGTGCCAGCAGCTTAAATCCAGGAGGGGACTCACCCCTCCACTTT. Translated: CASSLNPGGDSPLHF. The chain has TRBV7-8 and TRBJ1-6; a possible D gene is TRBD1 (5 bases). Germline CDR1 SGHVS, CDR2 FQNEAQ. Trimming took off 2 bases at V and 10 bases at J, with 15 bases between the two ends. This CDR3 has 15 residues.

In DNA, the CDR3 is TGTGCCTGGAGTGTGGGGCCCCAAGAGACCCAGTACTTC. Translated, it gives CAWSVGPQETQYF. The chain employs TRBV30 and TRBJ2-5, with a tentative D call TRBD1 (5 bases). The CDR3 is 13 amino acids. Between the trimmed V and J ends, which lost 0 bases and 1 base, there was a span of 6 bases. Germline V gene lookup returns CDR1 GTSNPN and CDR2 SVGIG (reference sequence).

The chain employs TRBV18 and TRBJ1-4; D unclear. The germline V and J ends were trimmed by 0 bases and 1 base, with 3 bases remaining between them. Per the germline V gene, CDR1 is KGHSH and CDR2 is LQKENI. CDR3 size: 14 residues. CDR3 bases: TGTGCCAGCTCACCACCGGGAACTAATGAAAAACTGTTTTTT. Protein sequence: CASSPPGTNEKLFF.

The CDR3 coding sequence is TGTGCCAGCAGCTTAAACGGGGTCTACAATGAGCAGTTCTTC. Translating it yields CASSLNGVYNEQFF. V gene TRBV11-2 combines with J gene TRBJ2-1, with D perhaps matching TRBD2 (5 bases). The germline V and J ends were trimmed by 2 bases and 3 bases, with 8 bases remaining between them. This CDR3 is 14 amino acids long. Germline values: CDR1 SGHAT, CDR2 FQNNGV.

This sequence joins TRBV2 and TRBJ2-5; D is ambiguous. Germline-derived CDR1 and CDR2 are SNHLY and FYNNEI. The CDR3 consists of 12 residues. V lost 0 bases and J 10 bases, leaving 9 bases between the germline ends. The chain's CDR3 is CASSEASRNQYF. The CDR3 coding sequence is TGTGCCAGCAGTGAAGCCAGCCGGAACCAGTACTTC.

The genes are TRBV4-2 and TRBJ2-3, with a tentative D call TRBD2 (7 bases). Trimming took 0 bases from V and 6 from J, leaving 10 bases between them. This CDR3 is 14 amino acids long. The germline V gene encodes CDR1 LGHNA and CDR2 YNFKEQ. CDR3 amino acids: CASSQDGGGDTQYF. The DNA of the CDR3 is TGTGCCAGCAGCCAAGATGGGGGGGGCGATACGCAGTATTTT.

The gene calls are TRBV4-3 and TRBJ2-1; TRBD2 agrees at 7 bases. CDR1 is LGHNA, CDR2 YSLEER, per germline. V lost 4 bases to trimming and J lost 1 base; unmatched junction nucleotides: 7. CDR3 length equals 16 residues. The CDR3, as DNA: TGCGCCAGCAGCCCGAGGGGCGGGGGATCCTACAATGAGCAGTTCTTC. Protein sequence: CASSPRGGGSYNEQFF.